Below are 8 T cell receptor beta chains sequenced from a single sample in a study of T cells after yellow fever vaccination (dated 2019 in TCRdb). Library generation was performed with 5' RACE. Sequenced using an Illumina HiSeq 2500. In-frame beta chains were kept once TCRdb had trimmed the public reads at Q25 with fastp and called clones with MiXCR. CDR3 protein duplicates are merged, each entry listing the most common genes and DNA. This sample is represented by under 300,000 distinct CDR3 sequences; less than 9% of them were singletons. Jointly, the top ten make up 0.65% to 0.9% of the sample. The sample's treatment or condition label, in plain terms: live attenuated yellow fever vaccine strain. This material consisted of CD4+ T cells sorted from PBMCs, taken 15 days after the yellow fever booster vaccination. The origin of the receptors is a man aged 30 to 45 who received the YFV17D yellow fever vaccine.

This clonotype appeared a few times. This chain uses TRBV12-3 or TRBV12-4 with TRBJ1-5, with a possible D match to TRBD1 (6 bases). This CDR3 contains 15 residues. Trimming removed 2 bases from V and 2 bases from J, with 10 bases in between. For the CDR3, the DNA is TGTGCCAGCAGTTTACACAGGGATGGCAATCAGCCCCAGCATTTT. It yields the protein CASSLHRDGNQPQHF.

Here the CDR3 reads CASRIDLSPTDTQYF. CDR3 bases: TGTGCCAGCAGGATCGATCTTAGCCCTACAGATACGCAGTATTTT. The chain is built from TRBV12-3 or TRBV12-4 and TRBJ2-3; D is undetermined. Trimming shortened V by 6 bases and J by 3 bases, and 16 bases separated the two germline ends. CDR3 length: 15 residues.

This clonotype showed up just a few times. The chain joins TRBV5-4 to TRBJ2-3; D not certain. Germline-derived CDR1 and CDR2 are SGHNT and YYREEE (reference sequence). The CDR3 totals 13 residues. V was shortened by 4 bases and J by 0 bases, with 6 bases between the two germline ends. In DNA form, the CDR3 reads TGTGCCAGCAGCCCAAAGAGCACAGATACGCAGTATTTT. Its protein is CASSPKSTDTQYF.

This clonotype was found many times. The V gene is TRBV6-1, the J gene TRBJ2-3, with TRBD2 matching 11 bases. This CDR3 comprises 19 residues. Looked up from germline, CDR1 is MNHNS and CDR2 is SASEGT. V was clipped by 6 bases and J by 3 bases; unmatched bases: 17. CDR3 protein: CASRTGTSGLPGATDTQYF. CDR3 nucleotides: TGTGCCAGCAGAACTGGGACTAGCGGACTGCCTGGTGCAACAGATACGCAGTATTTT.

This clonotype was seen more than once but under ten times. The V call is TRBV6-1, the J call TRBJ2-7, with D maybe TRBD2 (6 bases). The CDR3 is 14 residues long. V shed 6 bases and J shed 2 bases, with 14 bases lying between them. Germline loops: CDR1 MNHNS, CDR2 SASEGT. DNA of the CDR3: TGTGCCAGCAGGTCCCTGTCGGGGGCCTACGAGCAGTACTTC. It codes for CASRSLSGAYEQYF.

V gene TRBV9 combines with J gene TRBJ1-2; perhaps TRBD1 as D (6 bases). Trimming took 0 bases from V and 2 from J, leaving 11 bases between them. The CDR3 runs 15 residues. Germline V gives CDR1 SGDLS, CDR2 YYNGEE. CDR3 in DNA: TGTGCCAGCAGCGTAGCCCCGGACAGAAACTATGGCTACACCTTC. It is translated as CASSVAPDRNYGYTF.

There are many counts of this clonotype. This chain uses TRBV12-5 with TRBJ2-1; 11 bases map to TRBD1. J was trimmed by 6 bases and V by 3 bases; bases with no gene match: 4. Germline V gene lookup returns CDR1 LGHNT and CDR2 FRNRAP. The CDR3 is made up of 15 amino acids. In DNA form, the CDR3 reads TGTGCTAGTGGTTTCGGGACAGGGGGATCCAATGAGCAGTTCTTC. Its protein is CASGFGTGGSNEQFF. The variable domain in full, completed from reference TRBV12-5 and TRBJ2-1, reads DARVTQTPRHKVTEMGQEVTMRCQPILGHNTVFWYRQTMMQGLELLAYFRNRAPLDDSGMPKDRFSAEMPDATLATLKIQPSEPRDSAVYFCASGFGTGGSNEQFFGPGTRLTVL.

This clonotype was detected many times. The rearrangement links TRBV11-2 to TRBJ2-4; D gene unclear. The CDR3 is 17 residues long. Trimming removed 2 bases from V and 0 bases from J, with 14 bases in between. Germline values: CDR1 SGHAT, CDR2 FQNNGV. The CDR3 reads CASSLNPGNLAKNIQYF. Here the CDR3 DNA reads TGTGCCAGCAGCTTAAATCCGGGCAACCTAGCCAAAAACATTCAGTACTTC.